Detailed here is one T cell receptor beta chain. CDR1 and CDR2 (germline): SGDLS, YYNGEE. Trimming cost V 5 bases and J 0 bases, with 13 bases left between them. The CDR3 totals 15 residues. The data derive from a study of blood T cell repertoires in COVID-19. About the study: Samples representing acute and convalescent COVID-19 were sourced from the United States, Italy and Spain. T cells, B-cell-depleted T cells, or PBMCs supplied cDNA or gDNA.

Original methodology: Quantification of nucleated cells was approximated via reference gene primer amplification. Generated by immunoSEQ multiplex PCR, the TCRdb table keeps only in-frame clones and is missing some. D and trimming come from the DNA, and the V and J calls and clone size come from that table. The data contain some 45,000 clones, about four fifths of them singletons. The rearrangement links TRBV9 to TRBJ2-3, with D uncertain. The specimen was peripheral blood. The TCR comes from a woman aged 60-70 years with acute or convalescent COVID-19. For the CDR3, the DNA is TGTGCCAGCAGAACTGGCAGGTTGAGCACAGATACGCAGTATTTT. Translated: CASRTGRLSTDTQYF.